This TCR beta chain was sequenced during a study of cytomegalovirus exposure and HLA in healthy donors. Trimming took off 5 bases at V and 0 bases at J, with 14 bases between the two ends. From germline, CDR1 is SGHNT and CDR2 YYREEE (reference sequence). The CDR3 runs 16 residues. In the PCR, 60 Vbeta and 13 Jbeta primers were used. Some clones are missing from TCRdb's copy, which holds only in-frame ones; the method was immunoSEQ multiplex PCR. The sample shows approximately 70,000 clones, about 73% of them seen only once. The material sequenced was PBMCs. The TCR comes from a woman between 45 and 65 years old in good health and CMV-seropositive. The genes are TRBV5-4 and TRBJ2-2; the D gene is possibly TRBD1 (5 bases). CDR3 amino acids: CASSKGRVSNTGELFF. The CDR3 nucleotides are TGTGCCAGCAGTAAGGGCAGGGTCTCGAACACCGGGGAGCTGTTTTTT.